The source of this T cell receptor beta chain is a study of siplizumab effects on memory and regulatory T cells. Study-wide points: Proliferating siplizumab-culture Treg suppressive function went unconfirmed. Major contributors to the alloresponse seemed to be naive T cells, which also appeared more diverse than memory cells.

TCRdb's table, derived via immunoSEQ multiplex PCR, lists solely in-frame clones and lacks some. The sample lists some 97,000 clones; about 90% were seen once. To note about this clone: Antigen: not known.

V was shortened by 7 bases and J by 9 bases, with 13 bases between the two germline ends. CDR1 and CDR2 (germline): SEHNR, FQNEAQ (reference sequence). The CDR3 spans 12 residues. The sequenced sample consisted of Tregs sorted from blood. The sequence was collected from a human donor in good health. The chain recombines TRBV7-9 with TRBJ2-1, with D perhaps assigned TRBD1 or TRBD2 (6 bases each). The CDR3 region has the DNA TGTGCCAGCAAAATGTCGGGGGCTGAGCAGTTCTTC. Protein: CASKMSGAEQFF.